Reported below is one T cell receptor beta chain. These data are taken from a study of blood T cell repertoires in COVID-19. Whole-study context: Italy, Spain and the United States were the sources of the convalescent and acute COVID-19 samples. T cells, B-cell-depleted T cells, or PBMCs provided the cDNA or gDNA that served as material.

J lost 10 bases, V lost 2 bases, and 13 bases had no gene match. Germline lookup yields CDR1 MGHRA and CDR2 YSYEKL. The CDR3 has 15 residues. The data were produced by immunoSEQ multiplex PCR, yet TCRdb's version contains in-frame clones alone and is incomplete. The data show 200,000 or so clones, about nine tenths seen once. Across 24 US areas, participants ranged in age from about 18 to 90 years. Two consecutive negative NP/OP PCR tests, clearance, or resolved symptoms defined Cohort 3 recovery. The TCR comes from a woman aged 30 to 39 who had recovered from COVID-19. The chain couples TRBV4-1 to TRBJ1-2; 7 nucleotides agree with TRBD1. The sequencing sample was made of PBMCs or T cells enriched from blood (not recorded which). In DNA, the CDR3 is TGCGCCAGCAGCCAAACGGTCCAGGGGGGACGTAACTACACCTTC. It specifies CASSQTVQGGRNYTF.